A single T cell receptor (beta chain) is shown here with its context. This PCR relied on a set of 60 Vbeta primers and 13 Jbeta primers. The data were produced by immunoSEQ multiplex PCR, yet TCRdb's version contains in-frame clones alone and is incomplete. The sample has some 200,000 clones; 65% to 85% are singletons. The data originate from a study of cytomegalovirus exposure and HLA in healthy donors. The ends lost 0 bases at V and 3 bases at J; junction bases unmatched: 4. Germline CDR1 SGHNT, CDR2 YYREEE (reference sequence). This CDR3 has 16 residues. The specimen sequenced was PBMCs. V gene TRBV5-4 combines with J gene TRBJ2-7; 12 bases are shared with TRBD2. The sequence was collected from a female donor in good health and CMV-seronegative. The CDR3 coding sequence is TGTGCCAGCAGCTTGGGACTAGCGGGAGATCGCTACGAGCAGTACTTC. As protein: CASSLGLAGDRYEQYF.